This TCR beta chain was found in a study of molecular identifiers for immune sequencing clone quantification. Across the study: Sequencing covered four of five parts into which replicate RNA from approximately 20,000 or 98,000 naive CD8 cells was split.

Previously described methods and listed TCR primers were used for bulk TCR libraries. TCRdb re-analysed the PCR reads in MiXCR, keeping a single row per CDR3 protein. Found here are some 100,000 distinct CDR3 sequences, around 33% of them singletons; the top ten hold about 4.2%. In this sample, this clonotype turned up once. Between the trimmed V and J ends, which lost 8 bases and 7 bases, there was a span of 18 bases. Looked up from germline, CDR1 is SEHNR and CDR2 is FQNEAQ (reference sequence). The CDR3 has 14 amino acids. The chain couples TRBV7-9 to TRBJ2-1; D remains ambiguous. Specimen: naive CD8+ T cells from blood, with Jurkat cell RNA spiked in. Sample subset: FACS-sorted CD8+CD4-CCR7+CD45RA+ naive T cells. This clonotype was obtained from a human donor in good health. Some libraries in this study had Jurkat cell RNA spiked in. CDR3 region: CASVRDSPMNEQFF. The CDR3 region has the DNA TGTGCCAGCGTCCGAGACTCCCCCATGAATGAGCAGTTCTTC.